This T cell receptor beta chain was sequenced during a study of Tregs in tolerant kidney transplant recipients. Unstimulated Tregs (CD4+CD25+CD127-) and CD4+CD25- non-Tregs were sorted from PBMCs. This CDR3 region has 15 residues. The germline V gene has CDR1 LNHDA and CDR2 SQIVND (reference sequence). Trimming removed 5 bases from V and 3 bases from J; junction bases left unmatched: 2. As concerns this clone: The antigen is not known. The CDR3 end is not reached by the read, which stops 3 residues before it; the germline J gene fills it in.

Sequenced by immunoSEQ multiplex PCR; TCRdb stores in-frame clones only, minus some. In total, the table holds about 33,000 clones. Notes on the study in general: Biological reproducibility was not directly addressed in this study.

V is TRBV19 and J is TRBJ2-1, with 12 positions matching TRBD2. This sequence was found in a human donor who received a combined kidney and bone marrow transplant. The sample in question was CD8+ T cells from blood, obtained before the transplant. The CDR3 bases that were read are TGTGCCAGTAGTGGGACTAGCGGGTACTACAATGAG. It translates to CASSGTSGYYNE. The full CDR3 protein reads CASSGTSGYYNEQFF.